A single sample is the source of the 15 T cell receptor beta chains below, sequenced in a study of blood T cell repertoires in COVID-19. TCRdb's copy holds only in-frame clones and misses some; the assay was immunoSEQ multiplex PCR. The table includes roughly 230,000 clones, 85% detected once. The source material was peripheral blood. These TCRs come from a man between 45 and 60 years old with COVID-19, enrolled during active disease.

CDR3 loop: CASSPTYTGTMNEQYF. As DNA, the CDR3 is TGCGCCAGCAGCCCGACCTATACCGGGACTATGAACGAGCAGTACTTC. The chain carries TRBV5-1 and TRBJ2-7, with TRBD2 matching over 7 bases. Germline loops: CDR1 SGHRS, CDR2 YFSETQ. The CDR3 runs to 16 residues. J gave up 5 bases and V 4 bases, and 15 bases lay outside the gene matches.

V is TRBV24-1 and J is TRBJ2-6; D is possibly TRBD1 (6 bases). The CDR3 totals 17 residues. CDR1 is KGHDR, CDR2 SFDVKD, per germline. Deletions cut 3 bases from V and 4 bases from J, with 15 bases between. CDR3 nucleotide sequence: TGTGCCACCAGTGATCCCCGGACAGTTCACGGGGCCAACGTCCTGACTTTC. Translated, it gives CATSDPRTVHGANVLTF.

This clone appeared many times. The chain uses TRBV19 and TRBJ2-1, with 7 nucleotides matching TRBD2. The germline CDR1 and CDR2 sequences are LNHDA and SQIVND (reference sequence). The CDR3 runs 15 residues. V lost 4 bases, J lost 2 bases, and 5 bases stayed unmatched. CDR3 sequence reads: CASSTKGLPYNEQFF. CDR3 DNA: TGTGCCAGTAGTACCAAGGGACTACCCTACAATGAGCAGTTCTTC.

This chain links TRBV18 with TRBJ2-3; a possible D gene is TRBD2 (6 bases). The CDR3 has 15 amino acids. V was pared by 5 bases and J by 0 bases, with 12 bases between. Germline V gene data show CDR1 as KGHSH and CDR2 as LQKENI. CDR3 sequence reads: CASSKPGLSTDTQYF. The CDR3 DNA sequence: TGTGCCAGCTCAAAACCGGGACTTAGCACAGATACGCAGTATTTT.

This rearrangement joins TRBV28 to TRBJ2-1; 10 nucleotides match TRBD2. CDR1 is MDHEN, CDR2 SYDVKM, per germline. V gave up 1 base and J gave up 0 bases; unmatched junction bases: 6. This CDR3 has 18 residues. CDR3 residues: CASSLLRLAGSSYNEQFF. The CDR3 nucleotides are TGTGCCAGCAGTTTATTACGACTAGCGGGTAGCTCCTACAATGAGCAGTTCTTC.

The chain joins TRBV2 to TRBJ2-5; 7 bases map to TRBD1. This CDR3 is built from 12 residues. V was clipped by 6 bases and J by 3 bases; unmatched bases: 1. Looked up from germline, CDR1 is SNHLY and CDR2 is FYNNEI. In DNA form, the CDR3 reads TGTGCCAGCAGAGACAGGGAAGAGACCCAGTACTTC. It is translated as CASRDREETQYF.

The chain uses TRBV7-8 and TRBJ1-5; D unresolved. This CDR3 is 14 amino acids long. V lost 2 bases, J lost 1 base, and 6 bases lay in between. CDR1 and CDR2 (germline): SGHVS, FQNEAQ. The CDR3 region is CASSLYISNQPQHF. The CDR3 DNA reads as TGTGCCAGCAGCTTATATATAAGCAATCAGCCCCAGCATTTT.

This chain uses TRBV19 with TRBJ2-3; 7 bases line up with TRBD1. In germline, CDR1 is LNHDA, CDR2 SQIVND (reference sequence). The ends lost 4 bases at V and 3 bases at J; junction bases unmatched: 4. The CDR3 contains 14 residues. The CDR3 nucleotides read TGTGCCAGTAGTACGGACAGGACTACAGATACGCAGTATTTT. It translates to CASSTDRTTDTQYF.

In this sample, this clone turned up a few times. V and J are TRBV19 and TRBJ1-5; TRBD1 agrees at 10 bases. V was pared by 2 bases and J by 0 bases, with 7 bases of the junction left unmatched. CDR3 length: 18 residues. The germline V gene has CDR1 LNHDA and CDR2 SQIVND (reference sequence). The chain's CDR3 is CASSISGTGAYSNQPQHF. CDR3 sequence (DNA): TGTGCCAGTAGTATATCCGGGACAGGGGCATATAGCAATCAGCCCCAGCATTTT. The full variable domain, rest sourced from reference TRBV19 and TRBJ1-5, is DGGITQSPKYLFRKEGQNVTLSCEQNLNHDAMYWYRQDPGQGLRLIYYSQIVNDFQKGDIAEGYSVSREKKESFPLTVTSAQKNPTAFYLCASSISGTGAYSNQPQHFGDGTRLSIL.

The rearrangement uses TRBV6-5 and TRBJ1-5; TRBD1 agrees at 9 bases. J lost 7 bases, V lost 4 bases, and 5 bases had no gene match. This CDR3 spans 14 amino acids. Germline V gives CDR1 MNHEY, CDR2 SVGAGI. The DNA of the CDR3 is TGTGCCAGCAGTTCGGACAGGGGAGGACAGCCCCAGCATTTT. Protein: CASSSDRGGQPQHF.

The J gene is TRBJ2-7, the V gene TRBV19; D is perhaps TRBD1 (5 bases). Per the germline V gene, CDR1 is LNHDA and CDR2 is SQIVND (reference sequence). Trimming pared 2 bases from V and 2 bases from J, leaving 7 bases between. The CDR3 consists of 13 residues. The CDR3 coding sequence is TGTGCCAGTAGTATACAGGGAACCTACGAGCAGTACTTC. This gives the protein CASSIQGTYEQYF.

The chain carries TRBV9 and TRBJ2-7; 9 positions agree with TRBD1. Germline V gene sequence: CDR1 SGDLS, CDR2 YYNGEE. Trimming cost V 4 bases and J 2 bases; bases outside gene matches: 4. There are 14 residues in the CDR3. DNA for the CDR3: TGTGCCAGCAGCAAAGGACAGGGGACCTACGAGCAGTACTTC. Translation gives CASSKGQGTYEQYF.

This chain uses TRBV29-1 with TRBJ2-2; 8 bases fit TRBD2. The CDR3 covers 17 residues. Germline-derived CDR1 and CDR2 are SQVTM and ANQGSEA. V lost 5 bases and J lost 5; bases outside the gene matches: 16. The CDR3 DNA is TGCAGCGTTACAGGACTAGCAAGGGTAGGGGGTACCGGGGAGCTGTTTTTT. Protein product: CSVTGLARVGGTGELFF.

Here the CDR3 reads CASSPPGAAGYTF. CDR3 coding DNA: TGTGCCAGCTCACCACCAGGGGCGGCTGGCTACACCTTC. The chain combines TRBV18 with TRBJ1-2, with D possibly TRBD1 on 5 matching bases. The germline gives CDR1 KGHSH, CDR2 LQKENI. V lost 0 bases to trimming and J lost 7 bases, with 9 bases between them. The CDR3 length is 13 residues.

This chain links TRBV19 with TRBJ2-1; tentatively, D is TRBD2 (6 bases). The CDR3 contains 11 residues. Between the trimmed V and J ends, which lost 10 bases and 4 bases, there was a span of 8 bases. Looked up from germline, CDR1 is LNHDA and CDR2 is SQIVND (reference sequence). The chain's CDR3 is CATREYNEQFF. The CDR3, as DNA: TGTGCCACCCGGGAGTACAATGAGCAGTTCTTC.